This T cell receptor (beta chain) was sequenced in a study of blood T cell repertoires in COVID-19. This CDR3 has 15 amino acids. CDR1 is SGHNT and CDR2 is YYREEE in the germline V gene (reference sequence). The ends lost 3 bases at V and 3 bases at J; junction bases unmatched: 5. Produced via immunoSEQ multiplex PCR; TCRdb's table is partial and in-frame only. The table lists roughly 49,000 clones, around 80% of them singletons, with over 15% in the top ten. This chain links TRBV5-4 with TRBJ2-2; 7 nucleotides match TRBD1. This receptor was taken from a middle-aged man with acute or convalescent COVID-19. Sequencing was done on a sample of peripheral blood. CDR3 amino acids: CASSSGQRDTGELFF. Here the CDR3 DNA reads TGTGCCAGCAGCTCGGGACAGCGCGACACCGGGGAGCTGTTTTTT.